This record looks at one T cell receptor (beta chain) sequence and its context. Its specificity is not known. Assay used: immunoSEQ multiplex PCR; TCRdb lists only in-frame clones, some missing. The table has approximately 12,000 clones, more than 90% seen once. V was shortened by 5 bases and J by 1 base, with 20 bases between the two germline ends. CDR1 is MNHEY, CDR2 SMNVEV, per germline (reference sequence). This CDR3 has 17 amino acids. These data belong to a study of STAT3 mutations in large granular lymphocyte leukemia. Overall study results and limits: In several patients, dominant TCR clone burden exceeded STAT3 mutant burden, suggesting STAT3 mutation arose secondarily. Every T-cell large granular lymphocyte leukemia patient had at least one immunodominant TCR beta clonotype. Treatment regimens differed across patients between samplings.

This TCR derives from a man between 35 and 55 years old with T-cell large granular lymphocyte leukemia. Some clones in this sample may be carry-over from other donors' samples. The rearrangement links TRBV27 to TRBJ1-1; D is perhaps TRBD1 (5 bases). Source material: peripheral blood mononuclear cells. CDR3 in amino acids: CASSPSGGGPPNTEAFF. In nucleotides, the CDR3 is TGTGCCAGCAGTCCATCCGGGGGGGGACCCCCGAACACTGAAGCTTTCTTT.